This TCR beta chain was identified in a study of cytomegalovirus exposure and HLA in healthy donors. Germline CDR1 and CDR2: SGHRS and YFSETQ. This CDR3 comprises 14 residues. This PCR relied on a set of 60 Vbeta primers and 13 Jbeta primers. Only in-frame clones appear in the TCRdb table, and some are missing; sequencing was by immunoSEQ multiplex PCR. The table has tens of thousands of clones, around 69% seen once. On this clone itself: The target antigen is unknown. The junction differs from germline at one of its ends, possibly a read error.

Study conclusions and caveats: V segments that were indistinguishable, TRBV6-2 and TRBV6-3 among them, were omitted from analysis. Likely technical artifact: a cluster of highly shared sequence variants.

Sequencing was carried out using PBMCs. The TCR originated in a man aged 25-45 years in good health and CMV-seronegative. The rearrangement uses TRBV5-1 and TRBJ1-2; weak D call: TRBD1 (5 bases). The CDR3 DNA reads as TGCGCCAGCAGCTTGTCAGGCAGGGAAGATGGCTACCCCTTC. This encodes CASSLSGREDGYPF. Complete variable domain (other parts from reference TRBV5-1 and TRBJ1-2): KAGVTQTPRYLIKTRGQQVTLSCSPISGHRSVSWYQQTPGQGLQFLFEYFSETQRNKGNFPGRFSGRQFSNSRSEMNVSTLELGDSALYLCASSLSGREDGYPFGSGTRLTVV.